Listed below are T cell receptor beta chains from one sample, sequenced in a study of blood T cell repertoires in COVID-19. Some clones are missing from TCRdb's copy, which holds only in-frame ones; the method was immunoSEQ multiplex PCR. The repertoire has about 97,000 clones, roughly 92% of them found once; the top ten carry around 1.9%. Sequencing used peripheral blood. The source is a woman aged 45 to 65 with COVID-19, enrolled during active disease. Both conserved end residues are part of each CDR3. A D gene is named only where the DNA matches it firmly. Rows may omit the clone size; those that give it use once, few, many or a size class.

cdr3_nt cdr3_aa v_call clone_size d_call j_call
TGTGCCAGCAGTGAATTGCTATTCTTTAACTATGGCTACACCTTC CASSELLFFNYGYTF TRBV6-4 NA NA TRBJ1-2
TGTGCCAGCAGCTTGATCCGGGGGACCACAGATACGCAGTATTTT CASSLIRGTTDTQYF TRBV5-4 few NA TRBJ2-3
TGTGCCATCAGTGAGTCTTTACAGGGAGGGTCCTACGAGCAGTACTTC CAISESLQGGSYEQYF TRBV10-3 NA NA TRBJ2-7
TGTGCCAGCAGCCTGGAAGAGGGTGAAGCTTTCTTT CASSLEEGEAFF TRBV5-5 NA NA TRBJ1-1
TGTGCCAGCAGCCCCGGGACATTGGACACAGATACGCAGTATTTT CASSPGTLDTDTQYF TRBV7-2 NA NA TRBJ2-3
TGTGCTAGTGGTTTCCCACTGCGGGGGGGCGCAGATACGCAGTATTTT CASGFPLRGGADTQYF TRBV12-5 NA TRBD2 TRBJ2-3
TGTGCCAGCAGCGTATCAGCAGGGTTCGGGGAGACCCAGTACTTC CASSVSAGFGETQYF TRBV9 NA NA TRBJ2-5
TGTGCCAGCAGCCGCGGGACAGGGGTATTGGGTTCCCTCCACTTT CASSRGTGVLGSLHF TRBV3-1/TRBV3-2 few TRBD1 TRBJ1-6
TGTGCCAGCAGTTCCACCCCGGATTTCGGGGGAAACACCATATATTTT CASSSTPDFGGNTIYF TRBV27 NA NA TRBJ1-3
TGTGCCAGCAGGGGCTCAGGGCCTATCTATGGCTACACCTTC CASRGSGPIYGYTF TRBV25-1 NA NA TRBJ1-2
TGTGCCAGCAGTCCCTCCTCCCAGAGGATTGGTTCACCCCTCCACTTT CASSPSSQRIGSPLHF TRBV9 once NA TRBJ1-6
TGTGCCAGCAGCTTGCGGGGGCCAACTAATGAAAAACTGTTTTTT CASSLRGPTNEKLFF TRBV11-2 NA NA TRBJ1-4
TGTGCCACGACGTCCGGGACAGGGAACACTGAAGCTTTCTTT CATTSGTGNTEAFF TRBV10-3 NA TRBD1 TRBJ1-1
TGTGCCAGCAGTTACGGGCGAAATTCACCCCTCCACTTT CASSYGRNSPLHF TRBV6-5 few NA TRBJ1-6
TGCGCCAGCAGCCCCTGGACAGGGCGGCTTGAAGCTTTCTTT CASSPWTGRLEAFF TRBV5-1 NA TRBD1 TRBJ1-1
TGTGCCAGCAGTTACTCCACAGGGCCCGGGGAGCTGTTTTTT CASSYSTGPGELFF TRBV6-5 NA NA TRBJ2-2
TGCGCCAGCAAGGGACAAGTGGACACCGGGGAGCTGTTTTTT CASKGQVDTGELFF TRBV5-1 NA NA TRBJ2-2
TGCGCCAGCAGTGATATAGCGGGGGGACGAGATACGCAGTATTTT CASSDIAGGRDTQYF TRBV10-1 NA TRBD2 TRBJ2-3
TGTGCCAGCAGTTCCGGCCCGGGGGATCAGCCCCAGCATTTT CASSSGPGDQPQHF TRBV28 NA NA TRBJ1-5
TGTGCCAGCAGGTTTTACACAGATACGCAGTATTTT CASRFYTDTQYF TRBV2 NA NA TRBJ2-3
TGCGCCAGCAGCCAAGCCCTAGTCGCGCCCCAGCATTTT CASSQALVAPQHF TRBV4-3 NA NA TRBJ1-5
TGTGCCAGCACCGCGGGACTCCCCGGAGAGACCCAGTACTTC CASTAGLPGETQYF TRBV27 few NA TRBJ2-5
TGTGCCAGCAGCTTAGACTCAGGGCCTAATCAGCCCCAGCATTTT CASSLDSGPNQPQHF TRBV7-8 NA NA TRBJ1-5
TGCGCCAGCAGCTCCTCCGTCGGAGCGGGGGCTCAAGAGACCCAGTACTTC CASSSSVGAGAQETQYF TRBV5-1 NA TRBD2 TRBJ2-5
TGTGCCAGCACCACCCTGGGGCTGATGGACCACAATGAGCAGTTCTTC CASTTLGLMDHNEQFF TRBV28 NA NA TRBJ2-1
TGTGCCAGCAGCTCCCTCAGACTAGCGGGGGGGACTACCGGGGAGCTGTTTTTT CASSSLRLAGGTTGELFF TRBV11-2 NA TRBD2 TRBJ2-2
TGTGCCAGCAGCTCATACATAGCGGGGGGGCGGGAAGATACGCAGTATTTT CASSSYIAGGREDTQYF TRBV7-2 NA TRBD2 TRBJ2-3
TGTGCCAGTGAGGAAGAGGGCTATAGCAATCAGCCCCAGCATTTT CASEEEGYSNQPQHF TRBV19 NA NA TRBJ1-5
TGTGCCTGGGGACAGGGGGCTGGCACTGAAGCTTTCTTT CAWGQGAGTEAFF TRBV30 NA TRBD1 TRBJ1-1
TGTGCCATCCCTACGGGACAGGGTAGGGTTCGGCGCACTGAAGCTTTCTTT CAIPTGQGRVRRTEAFF TRBV10-3 NA TRBD1 TRBJ1-1
TGTGCCAGTAGTACAGGGGGCCAGCCCCAGCATTTT CASSTGGQPQHF TRBV19 NA TRBD1 TRBJ1-5
TGTGCCAGCAGCTTGCGACAGGGAGAATCCTACGAGCAGTACTTC CASSLRQGESYEQYF TRBV7-6 NA TRBD1 TRBJ2-7
TGTGCCAGCAGCCCTCTCAGGGTAAGAGGCACAGATACGCAGTATTTT CASSPLRVRGTDTQYF TRBV27 once NA TRBJ2-3
TGTGCCAGCTCACGAGGCGGGACTCACCAAGAGACCCAGTACTTC CASSRGGTHQETQYF TRBV18 once NA TRBJ2-5
TGTGCCTGGACTCCAGACACGTTTTCCTACGAGCAGTACTTC CAWTPDTFSYEQYF TRBV30 NA NA TRBJ2-7
TGTGCCAGCAGCCAGCTCCCCCTACAGGGTTCCGCCGAGCAGTACTTC CASSQLPLQGSAEQYF TRBV5-6 NA NA TRBJ2-7
TGTGCCAGCCACCTACAGGGTGGGACCTACGAGCAGTACTTC CASHLQGGTYEQYF TRBV28 NA NA TRBJ2-7
TGTGCCAGCAGCTTAAGGGGACAATCCTACGAGCAGTACTTC CASSLRGQSYEQYF TRBV7-9 NA NA TRBJ2-7
TGTGCCAGCAGCCCAAAACTAGGGGGTACAGATACGCAGTATTTT CASSPKLGGTDTQYF TRBV7-3 NA NA TRBJ2-3
TGTGCCAGCAAACGGGGGGTAGGAGGTCAGCCCCAGCATTTT CASKRGVGGQPQHF TRBV2 NA NA TRBJ1-5
TGTGCCAGCAGTTACTCGGGAGAGGGGGCCACTGAAGCTTTCTTT CASSYSGEGATEAFF TRBV6-5 NA TRBD1 TRBJ1-1
TGTGCCAGCAGTGCCACTTTAGCGGGGGGGCCCCACGAGCAGTACTTC CASSATLAGGPHEQYF TRBV2 NA TRBD2 TRBJ2-7
TGTGCCAGCAGCGGTGGACAGGGGCTAAACTATGGCTACACCTTC CASSGGQGLNYGYTF TRBV21-1 NA NA TRBJ1-2
TGCAGCGCCTGGGCAAGATTGGATGGCTACACCTTC CSAWARLDGYTF TRBV29-1 once NA TRBJ1-2
TGTGCCAGTAATTCACAGGGGGCAGTCTATGGCTACACCTTC CASNSQGAVYGYTF TRBV19 few TRBD1 TRBJ1-2